The sequence of this T cell receptor (beta chain) was determined in a study of blood T cell repertoires in COVID-19. The overall study: Specimens from acute and convalescent COVID-19 originated in the United States, Italy and Spain.

Sequencing used immunoSEQ multiplex PCR; TCRdb keeps in-frame clones, though not all of them. The sample shows around 170,000 clones, 80% to 90% of them seen only once. The trim removed 5 bases at V and 6 bases at J, leaving 7 bases unmatched. In germline, CDR1 is SGHAT, CDR2 FQNNGV. This CDR3 is 14 amino acids long. The sample was peripheral blood. This chain links TRBV11-2 with TRBJ1-1; 9 nucleotides line up with TRBD1. The receptor was isolated from a man in his thirties or forties with active or convalescent COVID-19. The CDR3 loop reads CASSGTGRLAEAFF. The CDR3 DNA sequence: TGTGCCAGCAGCGGGACAGGGAGGTTAGCTGAAGCTTTCTTT.